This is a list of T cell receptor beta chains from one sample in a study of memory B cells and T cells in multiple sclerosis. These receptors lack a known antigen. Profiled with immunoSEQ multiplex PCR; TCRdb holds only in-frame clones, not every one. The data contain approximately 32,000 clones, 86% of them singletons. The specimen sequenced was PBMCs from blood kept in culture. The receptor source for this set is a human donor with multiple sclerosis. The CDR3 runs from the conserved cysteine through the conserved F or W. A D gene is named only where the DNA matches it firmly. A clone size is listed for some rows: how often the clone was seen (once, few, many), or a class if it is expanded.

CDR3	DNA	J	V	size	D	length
CASSYRLGLDAYEQYF	TGTGCCAGCAGCTACCGCCTGGGACTAGATGCCTACGAGCAGTACTTC	TRBJ2-7	TRBV4-2	few	TRBD2	16
CASSESLGVNTEAFF	TGCGCCAGCAGTGAGTCACTCGGGGTGAACACTGAAGCTTTCTTT	TRBJ1-1	TRBV10-2	-	-	15
CATTSTVMNTEAFF	TGTGCCACCACCTCGACAGTCATGAACACTGAAGCTTTCTTT	TRBJ1-1	TRBV15	-	-	14
CASSLSLYRGWTEAFF	TGCGCCAGCAGCTTGAGCTTATACAGGGGTTGGACTGAAGCTTTCTTT	TRBJ1-1	TRBV5-1	-	TRBD1	16
CASSLGRGDEQFF	TGTGCCAGCAGCTTGGGTCGAGGGGATGAGCAGTTCTTC	TRBJ2-1	TRBV7-8	once	-	13
CASSLAYKNTEAFF	TGCGCCAGCAGCTTGGCCTACAAGAACACTGAAGCTTTCTTT	TRBJ1-1	TRBV5-1	once	-	14
CASSQELALAYEQYF	TGCGCCAGCAGCCAAGAGCTAGCCCTAGCCTACGAGCAGTACTTC	TRBJ2-7	TRBV4-1	-	-	15
CATRTGPNQPQHF	TGTGCCACCCGGACAGGGCCTAATCAGCCCCAGCATTTT	TRBJ1-5	TRBV27	-	TRBD1	13
CASSESGGGADEQFF	TGCGCCAGCAGTGAGAGCGGCGGGGGGGCCGATGAGCAGTTCTTC	TRBJ2-1	TRBV10-1	-	TRBD2	15
CASRLTRAYEQYF	TGCGCCAGCAGGTTAACTAGAGCCTACGAGCAGTACTTC	TRBJ2-7	TRBV5-1	-	-	13
CASSLKTSAHWDTGELFF	TGCGCCAGCAGCTTGAAGACTAGCGCCCATTGGGACACCGGGGAGCTGTTTTTT	TRBJ2-2	TRBV5-1	-	TRBD2	18
CASTGTSTDTQYF	TGTGCCAGCACTGGGACCAGCACAGATACGCAGTATTTT	TRBJ2-3	TRBV7-9	-	-	13
CASSLDRVSYNSPLHF	TGTGCCAGCAGCTTGGACAGGGTTTCCTATAATTCACCCCTCCACTTT	TRBJ1-6	TRBV11-2	-	TRBD1	16
CASRGTATDTQYF	TGTGCCAGCAGAGGGACAGCCACAGATACGCAGTATTTT	TRBJ2-3	TRBV9	-	TRBD1	13
CASSREETQYF	TGTGCCAGCAGCAGGGAAGAGACCCAGTACTTC	TRBJ2-5	TRBV2	-	-	11
CASSSHRGNEQFF	TGTGCCAGCAGCTCACATCGCGGCAATGAGCAGTTCTTC	TRBJ2-1	TRBV7-3	-	-	13
CASSIGTAQQETQYF	TGTGCCAGTAGTATTGGGACGGCGCAGCAAGAGACCCAGTACTTC	TRBJ2-5	TRBV19	-	-	15
CASSSRDRYGYTF	TGTGCCAGCAGCTCCCGTGACAGATATGGCTACACCTTC	TRBJ1-2	TRBV7-9	-	-	13
CASSIAGGRETQYF	TGTGCCAGTAGTATAGCCGGGGGTCGCGAGACCCAGTACTTC	TRBJ2-5	TRBV19	-	-	14
CASSPYPGLAGGPSNEQFF	TGTGCCAGCAGCCCCTATCCCGGACTAGCGGGGGGACCCAGTAATGAGCAGTTCTTC	TRBJ2-1	TRBV7-6	-	TRBD2	19
CASGYRVTGELFF	TGTGCCAGCGGGTACAGGGTGACCGGGGAGCTGTTTTTT	TRBJ2-2	TRBV14	-	-	13
CASGVAGARETQYF	TGCGCCAGCGGAGTAGCGGGGGCTAGGGAGACCCAGTACTTC	TRBJ2-5	TRBV5-1	-	TRBD2	14
CASSVGLWDEESYEQYF	TGTGCCAGCAGCGTAGGCTTATGGGACGAAGAGTCCTACGAGCAGTACTTC	TRBJ2-7	TRBV9	-	-	17
CASSLGQGLWAQYF	TGTGCCAGCAGCTTGGGACAGGGTCTTTGGGCCCAGTACTTC	TRBJ2-5	TRBV7-2	once	TRBD1	14
CASSRTSGTPYRQYF	TGTGCCAGCAGCAGAACTAGCGGCACTCCCTACAGACAGTACTTC	TRBJ2-7	TRBV7-8	-	TRBD2	15
CASSLELAGGSYEQYF	TGTGCCAGCAGCTTAGAACTAGCGGGGGGTTCCTACGAGCAGTACTTC	TRBJ2-7	TRBV7-9	-	TRBD2	16
CASSRTENTEAFF	TGTGCCAGCAGTAGGACAGAGAACACTGAAGCTTTCTTT	TRBJ1-1	TRBV6-1	-	-	13
CASSGQGSNQPQHF	TGTGCCAGCAGTGGACAGGGGAGCAATCAGCCCCAGCATTTT	TRBJ1-5	TRBV25-1	-	TRBD1	14
CASSGLEPSFFGYTF	TGTGCCAGCAGCGGGTTAGAGCCGTCATTCTTTGGCTACACCTTC	TRBJ1-2	TRBV7-8	-	-	15
CAISESSGRGEKLFF	TGTGCCATCAGTGAGTCGAGCGGGAGAGGTGAAAAACTGTTTTTT	TRBJ1-4	TRBV10-3	-	-	15
CASSFQGAREKLFF	TGTGCCAGCAGCTTCCAGGGGGCGAGAGAAAAACTGTTTTTT	TRBJ1-4	TRBV11-2	once	TRBD1	14
CARSLCEEERTDTQYF	TGTGCCAGAAGCTTATGTGAGGAGGAACGCACAGATACGCAGTATTTT	TRBJ2-3	TRBV7-5	-	-	16
CASRPGQGAFYGYTF	TGTGCCAGCAGGCCCGGACAGGGCGCCTTCTATGGCTACACCTTC	TRBJ1-2	TRBV5-6	-	TRBD1	15
CASSLDFQETQYF	TGTGCCAGCAGCTTGGACTTCCAAGAGACCCAGTACTTC	TRBJ2-5	TRBV5-4	-	-	13
CASSPTSPLANEQFF	TGTGCCAGCTCACCGACTAGCCCACTCGCCAATGAGCAGTTCTTC	TRBJ2-1	TRBV18	-	TRBD2	15
CASGTGTAYEAFF	TGTGCCAGCGGAACCGGGACAGCCTATGAAGCTTTCTTT	TRBJ1-1	TRBV2	-	TRBD1	13
CASSLGPNYGYTF	TGCGCCAGCAGCTTGGGCCCTAACTATGGCTACACCTTC	TRBJ1-2	TRBV5-1	-	-	13
CASSLVSTLAGGVADTQYF	TGTGCCAGCAGCTTAGTCTCCACTCTAGCGGGGGGCGTCGCAGATACGCAGTATTTT	TRBJ2-3	TRBV7-8	-	TRBD2	19
CAISQVTTGESGELFF	TGTGCCATCAGCCAAGTCACGACAGGGGAATCCGGGGAGCTGTTTTTT	TRBJ2-2	TRBV10-3	-	TRBD1	16
CATQSPGAKAEAFF	TGCGCCACTCAAAGCCCGGGGGCGAAGGCTGAAGCTTTCTTT	TRBJ1-1	TRBV4-1	few	-	14
CASSEASYRYKSRANVMTF	TGTGCCAGCAGTGAGGCTTCTTACCGATACAAAAGTCGGGCCAACGTCATGACTTTC	TRBJ2-6	TRBV2	-	-	19
CASSPRTETTDTQYF	TGCGCCAGCAGCCCAAGGACAGAAACCACAGATACGCAGTATTTT	TRBJ2-3	TRBV4-1	-	-	15
CASSSGGTYYEQYF	TGTGCCAGCAGCTCGGGGGGAACTTACTACGAGCAGTACTTC	TRBJ2-7	TRBV5-6	-	TRBD2	14
CASGLAGGPNEQFF	TGTGCCAGCGGACTAGCGGGGGGGCCTAATGAGCAGTTCTTC	TRBJ2-1	TRBV2	-	TRBD2	14
CASSLLAGGYYNEQFF	TGTGCCAGCAGCTTACTAGCGGGAGGGTACTACAATGAGCAGTTCTTC	TRBJ2-1	TRBV28	few	TRBD2	16
CASSSGLGYTF	TGTGCCAGCAGCTCAGGGTTGGGCTACACCTTC	TRBJ1-2	TRBV7-9	-	-	11
CASRPPGTHTTEKLFF	TGTGCCAGCAGACCTCCCGGGACACACACCACTGAAAAACTGTTTTTT	TRBJ1-4	TRBV11-2	-	-	16
CASKRPGNYEQYF	TGTGCCAGCAAGAGGCCAGGCAACTACGAGCAGTACTTC	TRBJ2-7	TRBV28	-	-	13
CASSLEGGHTIYF	TGTGCCAGCAGCTTAGAGGGGGGCCACACCATATATTTT	TRBJ1-3	TRBV5-6	-	-	13
CASSAPGWEQFF	TGTGCCAGCAGCGCCCCCGGGTGGGAGCAGTTCTTC	TRBJ2-1	TRBV9	-	-	12
CAWSVGGGYEQYF	TGTGCCTGGAGTGTAGGGGGTGGGTACGAGCAGTACTTC	TRBJ2-7	TRBV30	-	-	13
CASSLADTQYF	TGTGCCAGCAGCTTGGCGGATACGCAGTATTTT	TRBJ2-3	TRBV5-6	-	-	11
CASSGGGKFRSSNQPQHF	TGTGCCAGTAGTGGGGGTGGTAAATTTAGATCTAGCAATCAGCCCCAGCATTTT	TRBJ1-5	TRBV19	-	-	18
CASSELSVPRDTQYF	TGTGCCAGCAGTGAACTGAGTGTCCCACGGGATACGCAGTATTTT	TRBJ2-3	TRBV2	-	-	15
CASSELPGVNQPQHF	TGTGCCAGCAGTGAACTACCAGGGGTCAATCAGCCCCAGCATTTT	TRBJ1-5	TRBV2	-	-	15